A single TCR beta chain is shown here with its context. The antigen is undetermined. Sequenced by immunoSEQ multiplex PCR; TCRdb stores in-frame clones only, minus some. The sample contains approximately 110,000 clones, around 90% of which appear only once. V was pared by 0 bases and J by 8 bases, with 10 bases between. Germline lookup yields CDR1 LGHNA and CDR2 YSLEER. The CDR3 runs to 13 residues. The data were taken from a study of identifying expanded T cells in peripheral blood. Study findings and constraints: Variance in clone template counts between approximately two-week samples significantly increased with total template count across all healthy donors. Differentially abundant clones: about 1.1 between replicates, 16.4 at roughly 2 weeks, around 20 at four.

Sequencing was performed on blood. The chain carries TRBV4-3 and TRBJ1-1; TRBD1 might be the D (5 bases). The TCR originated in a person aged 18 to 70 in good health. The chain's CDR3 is CASSQEQGAEAFF. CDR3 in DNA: TGCGCCAGCAGCCAAGAACAAGGGGCGGAAGCTTTCTTT.